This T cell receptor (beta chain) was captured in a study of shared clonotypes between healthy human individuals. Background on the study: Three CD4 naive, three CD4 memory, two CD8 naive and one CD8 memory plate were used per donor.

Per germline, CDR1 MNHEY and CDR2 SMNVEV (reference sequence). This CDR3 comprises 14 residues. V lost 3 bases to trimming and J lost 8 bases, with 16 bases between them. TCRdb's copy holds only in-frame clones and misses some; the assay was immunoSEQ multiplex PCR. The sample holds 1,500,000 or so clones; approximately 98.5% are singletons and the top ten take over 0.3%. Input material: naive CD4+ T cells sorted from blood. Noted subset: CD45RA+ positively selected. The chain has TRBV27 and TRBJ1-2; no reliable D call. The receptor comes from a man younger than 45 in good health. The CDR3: CASSFRPSPGGYTF. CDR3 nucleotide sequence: TGTGCCAGCAGTTTCCGGCCAAGTCCGGGAGGCTACACCTTC.